The TCR beta chain under discussion was sequenced for a study of blood T cell repertoires in COVID-19. As processed by the authors: Quantification of nucleated cells was approximated via reference gene primer amplification. TCRdb's copy holds only in-frame clones and misses some; the assay was immunoSEQ multiplex PCR. D and trimming were read from the DNA, whereas the V and J calls and clone size are those reported in that table. Here the sample spans tens of thousands of clones, about 90% being singletons. The J segment lost 0 bases and the V segment lost 6 bases, leaving 4 bases of the junction unmatched. The CDR3 covers 15 residues. Per germline, CDR1 LGHNA and CDR2 YNFKEQ.

The clonotype comes from a woman aged 60-75 years with COVID-19, enrolled during active disease. Sequenced sample: peripheral blood. This chain links TRBV4-2 with TRBJ1-3; 8 bases match TRBD1. CDR3 region: CASRQGVVSGNTIYF. The CDR3 nucleotides are TGTGCCAGCAGACAGGGGGTTGTCTCTGGAAACACCATATATTTT.